These T cell receptor beta chains were read from a single sample in a study of T cells in localized non-small cell lung cancer. Using immunoSEQ multiplex PCR, the repertoire was profiled, and TCRdb retains in-frame clones only, with some absent. The data hold about 40,000 clones, with more than 85% observed a single time. The sample here was peripheral blood, taken before any cancer treatment. The receptors shown here come from a man aged 18 to 49 with stage I lung adenocarcinoma. Both conserved end residues are part of each CDR3. Each record gives: V gene, clone size, D gene, J gene, CDR3 DNA, CDR3 protein. The D gene is left open where the match is weak. The size entry is marked missing in some rows and otherwise reads once, few, many or a size class.

V gene: TRBV4-2; clone size: .; D gene: .; J gene: TRBJ2-1; CDR3 DNA: TGTGCCAGCAGCCAAGATGGGGGATTATTCTATGAGCAGTTCTTC; CDR3 protein: CASSQDGGLFYEQFF
V gene: TRBV2; clone size: .; D gene: .; J gene: TRBJ2-2; CDR3 DNA: TGTGCCAGCAGATCTAATCCGGGGTCGGGCACCGGGGAGCTGTTTTTT; CDR3 protein: CASRSNPGSGTGELFF
V gene: TRBV7-9; clone size: .; D gene: .; J gene: TRBJ2-5; CDR3 DNA: TGTGCCAGCAGGGCCGAAGACCAAGAGACCCAGTACTTC; CDR3 protein: CASRAEDQETQYF
V gene: TRBV15; clone size: .; D gene: .; J gene: TRBJ2-2; CDR3 DNA: TGTGCCACCAGCAGAGATCTAACAGCCCCGAACACCGGGGAGCTGTTTTTT; CDR3 protein: CATSRDLTAPNTGELFF
V gene: TRBV29-1; clone size: .; D gene: .; J gene: TRBJ2-2; CDR3 DNA: TGCAGCGTTGGGAGGGCTGGGGCCGGGGAGCTGTTTTTT; CDR3 protein: CSVGRAGAGELFF
V gene: TRBV6-5; clone size: .; D gene: TRBD2; J gene: TRBJ2-1; CDR3 DNA: TGTGCCAGCAGCCCTGGACTAGCCCTAGTGAATGAGCAGTTCTTC; CDR3 protein: CASSPGLALVNEQFF
V gene: TRBV2; clone size: .; D gene: TRBD2; J gene: TRBJ2-1; CDR3 DNA: TGTGCCAGCAGTGAATACGGGGGGACTAGCGGGAGGGACAATGAGCAGTTCTTC; CDR3 protein: CASSEYGGTSGRDNEQFF
V gene: TRBV5-1; clone size: .; D gene: .; J gene: TRBJ1-5; CDR3 DNA: TGCGCCAGCAGCTTTGAGGGGAATCAGCCCCAGCATTTT; CDR3 protein: CASSFEGNQPQHF
V gene: TRBV19; clone size: .; D gene: TRBD1; J gene: TRBJ2-7; CDR3 DNA: TGTGCCAGTAGTCTCGGGACAGGGGGCTCCTACGAGCAGTACTTC; CDR3 protein: CASSLGTGGSYEQYF
V gene: TRBV7-8; clone size: .; D gene: TRBD1; J gene: TRBJ1-1; CDR3 DNA: TGTGCCAGCAGCCCACTTGGGGGACAGGACGAAGCTTTCTTT; CDR3 protein: CASSPLGGQDEAFF
V gene: TRBV9; clone size: once; D gene: TRBD2; J gene: TRBJ2-1; CDR3 DNA: TGTGCCAGCAGCGTAGGGCTAGCGGACCCCCGCGGATATAGCTCCTACAATGAGCAGTTCTTC; CDR3 protein: CASSVGLADPRGYSSYNEQFF
V gene: TRBV7-9; clone size: .; D gene: TRBD1; J gene: TRBJ1-1; CDR3 DNA: TGTGCCAGCAGCACGCAGGGGGCCGGGACTGAAGCTTTCTTT; CDR3 protein: CASSTQGAGTEAFF
V gene: TRBV5-1; clone size: few; D gene: .; J gene: TRBJ2-1; CDR3 DNA: TGCGCCAGCAGCTTGGAGGGGGGGATCACCTACAATGAGCAGTTCTTC; CDR3 protein: CASSLEGGITYNEQFF
V gene: TRBV30; clone size: .; D gene: .; J gene: TRBJ1-3; CDR3 DNA: TGTGCCTGGAGCGGAGGACCCAGAAACACCATATATTTT; CDR3 protein: CAWSGGPRNTIYF